This note documents a single T cell receptor beta chain sequence. The sample belongs to a study of blood T cell repertoires in COVID-19. Whole-study context: From the United States, Italy and Spain came samples of acute and convalescent COVID-19. T cells, B-cell-depleted T cells, or PBMCs provided the cDNA or gDNA that served as material.

How the authors handled the data: Amplifying reference gene primers gave estimates of nucleated cell counts. Measured with immunoSEQ multiplex PCR; TCRdb has only the in-frame clones, and not every one. V and J calls and clone size are given by that table; D and trimming were obtained from the DNA. The profile covers about 110,000 clones, with approximately 80% appearing a single time and about 17% taken by the ten largest. Germline CDR1 reads SQVTM; CDR2 reads ANQGSEA. V was shortened by 5 bases and J by 4 bases, with 8 bases between the two germline ends. This CDR3 spans 11 amino acids. The rearrangement links TRBV29-1 to TRBJ1-2; D is unclear. Sequencing was done on a sample of peripheral blood. This TCR derives from a woman aged 55-70 years with acute or convalescent COVID-19. The CDR3 here is CSVPPLYGYTF. As DNA, the CDR3 is TGCAGCGTTCCGCCACTCTATGGCTACACCTTC.